Shown below are 21 T cell receptor beta chains from a single sample sequenced in a study of vaccination effects on CD4 cells after COVID-19. Subsequent to roughly 9 days of culture, CD4+ T cells were isolated. Either the BNT162b2 or mRNA-1273 vaccine was given to participants in two doses. For these TCRs, the target antigens are not known. Using immunoSEQ multiplex PCR, the repertoire was profiled, and TCRdb retains in-frame clones only, with some absent. The sample lists under 35,000 clones; over 70% were seen once. The specimen comprised CD4+ T cells from PBMCs cultured without peptide, sampled after COVID-19 vaccination. The source of these receptors is a human donor who received a COVID-19 vaccine.

The V call is TRBV5-6, the J call TRBJ2-3, with 7 bases fitting TRBD2. Germline V CDR1 and CDR2: SGHDT, YYEEEE. This CDR3 is built from 18 residues. After removal of 2 bases from V and 2 bases from J, the junction contained 14 bases not matched to a gene. In DNA form, the CDR3 reads TGTGCCAGCAGCTTCCCACTAGGTCGGGAGGCCTACACAGATACGCAGTATTTT. Translated: CASSFPLGREAYTDTQYF. Variable domain in full (rest from reference TRBV5-6 and TRBJ2-3): DAGVTQSPTHLIKTRGQQVTLRCSPKSGHDTVSWYQQALGQGPQFIFQYYEEEERQRGNFPDRFSGHQFPNYSSELNVNALLLGDSALYLCASSFPLGREAYTDTQYFGPGTRLTVL.

This clone came up once. This chain connects TRBV9 to TRBJ2-1; no firm D call. Trimming pared 0 bases from V and 5 bases from J, leaving 9 bases between. Germline CDR1 is SGDLS and CDR2 is YYNGEE. The CDR3 totals 14 residues. The CDR3 DNA follows: TGTGCCAGCAGCGTAGCGGCTTCTAACAATGAGCAGTTCTTC. Translation: CASSVAASNNEQFF.

The genes are TRBV7-2 and TRBJ2-3; D is unclear. Germline lookup yields CDR1 SGHTA and CDR2 FQGNSA. Trimming cost V 5 bases and J 0 bases, with 9 bases left between them. The CDR3 runs 14 residues. CDR3 sequence: CASSQTSSTDTQYF. CDR3 in DNA: TGTGCCAGCAGCCAAACTTCTAGCACAGATACGCAGTATTTT.

The genes are TRBV25-1 and TRBJ2-3; D is uncertain. Germline V gives CDR1 MGHDK, CDR2 SYGVNS. V was shortened by 3 bases and J by 2 bases, with 3 bases between the two germline ends. The CDR3 has 12 amino acids. The CDR3 protein is CASSDVTDTQYF. For the CDR3, the DNA is TGTGCCAGCAGTGACGTCACAGATACGCAGTATTTT.

J is TRBJ1-2 and V is TRBV5-1; 7 bases fit TRBD1. The CDR3 covers 14 residues. CDR1 is SGHRS and CDR2 is YFSETQ in the germline V gene. V was clipped by 5 bases and J by 4 bases; unmatched bases: 8. The CDR3 here is CASRSGGGGYGYTF. CDR3 DNA sequence: TGCGCCAGCAGATCCGGAGGGGGCGGCTATGGCTACACCTTC. Looking up the rest from reference TRBV5-1 and TRBJ1-2 gives the full variable domain: KAGVTQTPRYLIKTRGQQVTLSCSPISGHRSVSWYQQTPGQGLQFLFEYFSETQRNKGNFPGRFSGRQFSNSRSEMNVSTLELGDSALYLCASRSGGGGYGYTFGSGTRLTVV.

This clone was detected only a few times. The CDR3 sequence: CASSQAPVSNYGYTF. CDR3 DNA sequence: TGCGCCAGCAGCCAAGCCCCAGTCTCAAACTATGGCTACACCTTC. This rearrangement joins TRBV4-3 to TRBJ1-2, with D unresolved. Trimming took off 1 base at V and 2 bases at J, with 11 bases between the two ends. Germline-derived CDR1 and CDR2 are LGHNA and YSLEER. The CDR3 has 15 residues.

This chain connects TRBV14 to TRBJ1-6; weak D call: TRBD1 (5 bases). Trimming cost V 1 base and J 10 bases, with 8 bases left between them. The V gene's germline CDR1 is SGHDN and CDR2 FVKESK. The CDR3 runs to 13 residues. CDR3 sequence reads: CASSQGGYSPLHF. The DNA of the CDR3 is TGTGCCAGCAGCCAAGGGGGGTACTCACCCCTCCACTTT.

The chain combines TRBV3-1 (or the pseudogene TRBV3-2) with TRBJ1-6; no clear D gene. V was shortened by 1 base and J by 9 bases, with 10 bases between the two germline ends. Germline V CDR1 and CDR2: LGHDT, YNNKEL (reference sequence). This CDR3 is 14 amino acids long. CDR3 amino acids: CASSQGQITSPLHF. Here the CDR3 DNA reads TGTGCCAGCAGCCAAGGACAAATTACTTCACCCCTCCACTTT.

The CDR3 loop is CSARLPYGYTF. CDR3 DNA sequence: TGCAGTGCTAGACTGCCCTATGGCTACACCTTC. The chain has TRBV20-1 and TRBJ1-2; D unclear. Trimming pared 2 bases from V and 4 bases from J, leaving 5 bases between. CDR3 length equals 11 residues. Germline CDR1 is DFQATT and CDR2 is SNEGSKA (reference sequence).

The CDR3 region is CASIPGFNPLYGYTF. CDR3 bases: TGTGCCAGCATACCTGGGTTTAACCCCCTCTATGGCTACACCTTC. The chain links TRBV28 to TRBJ1-2, with D unclear. Germline loops: CDR1 MDHEN, CDR2 SYDVKM. This CDR3 comprises 15 residues. V lost 7 bases and J lost 4, with 19 bases in between.

The chain employs TRBV5-1 and TRBJ2-5; D unclear. The V gene lost 4 bases and the J gene lost 5 bases, with 6 bases spanning the gap. This CDR3 is 11 amino acids long. Germline values: CDR1 SGHRS, CDR2 YFSETQ. The CDR3 here is CASSGGETQYF. The CDR3 nucleotides are TGCGCCAGCAGCGGTGGGGAGACCCAGTACTTC. The full variable domain, in which reference TRBV5-1 and TRBJ2-5 provide the parts outside the CDR3, is KAGVTQTPRYLIKTRGQQVTLSCSPISGHRSVSWYQQTPGQGLQFLFEYFSETQRNKGNFPGRFSGRQFSNSRSEMNVSTLELGDSALYLCASSGGETQYFGPGTRLLVL.

This sequence joins TRBV12-5 and TRBJ1-4, with TRBD1 matching over 9 bases. The CDR3 covers 13 residues. The germline V gene has CDR1 LGHNT and CDR2 FRNRAP. With 5 bases clipped from V and 8 bases from J, the junction kept 3 bases outside the gene matches. CDR3 coding DNA: TGTGCTAGTGGTCCGGGGACAGGGGAAAAACTGTTTTTT. It encodes CASGPGTGEKLFF.

This clone was seen a handful of times. This sequence joins TRBV7-9 and TRBJ2-1; 9 bases line up with TRBD2. This CDR3 comprises 17 residues. CDR1 is SEHNR and CDR2 is FQNEAQ in the germline V gene (reference sequence). After removal of 1 base from V and 6 bases from J, the junction contained 10 bases not matched to a gene. In DNA, the CDR3 is TGTGCCAGCAGCTTAGGGCGGGTAGCGGGGGAATTCAATGAGCAGTTCTTC. This sequence encodes CASSLGRVAGEFNEQFF.

This sequence joins TRBV2 and TRBJ2-4; 14 bases are shared with TRBD2. There are 15 residues in the CDR3. Germline loops: CDR1 SNHLY, CDR2 FYNNEI. The junction had 1 base not matched to a gene; V was cut back by 5 bases and J by 4 bases. The CDR3 spells CASSRTSGGKNIQYF. CDR3 nucleotide sequence: TGTGCCAGCAGTAGGACTAGCGGGGGGAAAAACATTCAGTACTTC.

The chain combines TRBV2 with TRBJ2-7; D is unresolved. Germline-derived CDR1 and CDR2 are SNHLY and FYNNEI. The CDR3 length is 14 residues. Trimming took off 6 bases at V and 0 bases at J, with 12 bases between the two ends. The CDR3: CASSQDRSSYEQYF. The CDR3 DNA follows: TGTGCCAGCAGCCAGGACCGGAGCTCCTACGAGCAGTACTTC.

This rearrangement joins TRBV12-3 or TRBV12-4 to TRBJ1-1; no reliable D call. CDR3 length: 13 residues. V was clipped by 6 bases and J by 0 bases, with 8 bases between them. In DNA, the CDR3 is TGTGCCAGCAGCTACGGGATGAACACTGAAGCTTTCTTT. Translation gives CASSYGMNTEAFF.

This chain uses TRBV14 with TRBJ2-7, with no clear D. The CDR3 covers 12 residues. V lost 1 base and J lost 8, with 9 bases in between. Germline V CDR1 and CDR2: SGHDN, FVKESK. CDR3 nucleotide sequence: TGTGCCAGCAGCCAAGTGGGAACCCAGCAGTACTTC. Protein: CASSQVGTQQYF.

The chain has TRBV4-3 and TRBJ1-2; D gene uncertain. The CDR3 has 14 amino acids. V was trimmed by 0 bases and J by 4 bases, leaving 9 bases between them. Germline-derived CDR1 and CDR2 are LGHNA and YSLEER. CDR3 residues: CASSQDKGGYGYTF. CDR3 nucleotide sequence: TGCGCCAGCAGCCAAGATAAGGGTGGCTATGGCTACACCTTC.

The chain recombines TRBV11-2 with TRBJ1-2; D not certain. Between the trimmed V and J ends, which lost 5 bases and 8 bases, there was a span of 18 bases. CDR1 and CDR2 (germline): SGHAT, FQNNGV. CDR3 length: 14 residues. CDR3 protein: CASSARTLSQGYTF. The CDR3, as DNA: TGTGCCAGCAGCGCCCGGACTCTTTCCCAAGGCTACACCTTC.

The rearrangement uses TRBV9 and TRBJ1-3, with TRBD1 as a possible D gene (5 bases). Trimming shortened V by 4 bases and J by 2 bases, and 7 bases separated the two germline ends. The CDR3 runs 13 residues. Germline CDR1 and CDR2: SGDLS and YYNGEE. The CDR3, as DNA: TGTGCCAGCAGCAAGGGGACTGGAAACACCATATATTTT. Its translation is CASSKGTGNTIYF.

This sequence joins TRBV5-5 and TRBJ2-1; 10 bases align to TRBD2. The CDR3 is made up of 18 amino acids. Unmatched junction bases numbered 18, after V lost 3 bases and J lost 9 bases. Germline V CDR1 and CDR2: SGHKS, YYEKEE (reference sequence). In DNA form, the CDR3 reads TGTGCCAGCAGCTCGAGGTTTGGGGGTAGCGGGAGGTCTGGTGAGCAGTTCTTC. Translating it yields CASSSRFGGSGRSGEQFF.